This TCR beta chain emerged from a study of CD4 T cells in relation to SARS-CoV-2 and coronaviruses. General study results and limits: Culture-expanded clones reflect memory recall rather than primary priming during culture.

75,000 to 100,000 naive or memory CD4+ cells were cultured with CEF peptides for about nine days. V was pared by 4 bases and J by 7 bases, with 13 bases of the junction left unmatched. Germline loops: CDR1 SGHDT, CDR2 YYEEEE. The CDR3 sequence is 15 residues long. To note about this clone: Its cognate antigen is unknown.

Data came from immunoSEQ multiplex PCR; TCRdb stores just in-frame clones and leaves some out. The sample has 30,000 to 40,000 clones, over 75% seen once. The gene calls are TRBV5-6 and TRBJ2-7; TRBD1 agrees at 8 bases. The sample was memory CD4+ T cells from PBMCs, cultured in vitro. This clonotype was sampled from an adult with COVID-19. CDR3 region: CASSLLQGALREQYF. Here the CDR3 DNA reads TGTGCCAGCAGCCTACTCCAGGGGGCCCTACGAGAGCAGTACTTC.